A selection of T cell receptor beta chains follows, all from one sample in a study of T cell responses to AZD1222 COVID-19 vaccine. Only in-frame clones appear in the TCRdb table, and some are missing; sequencing was by immunoSEQ multiplex PCR. The sample has 120,000 or so clones; around 90% are singletons. The specimen was peripheral blood, collected on day 0 of AZD1222 vaccination. The origin of the receptors is an adult in good health. The conserved cysteine and the conserved F or W are not part of the CDR3 here.

v_call cdr3_aa
TRBV28 ASRPTGPTEAF
TRBV2 ASRVDTEKLF
TRBV6-5 ASSTGANNQPQH
TRBV27 ASSLSGGSLFNYGYT
TRBV30 AWRVNSPLH
TRBV27 ASSLSAGGPVEQF
TRBV4-1 ASSQGERDIQY
TRBV9 ASSFGPGRPLLYNEQF
TRBV11-2 ASSSSSPLH
TRBV3-1/TRBV3-2 ASSPRSQGSTDEQF
TRBV4-2 ASSQNQGAFNEQF
TRBV3-1/TRBV3-2 ASSQVRTFT
TRBV10-3 AISLRTEETQY
TRBV6-2/TRBV6-3 ASSYLTGAQH
TRBV28 ASSFAGGSPLY
TRBV25-1 ASTPPGLHNEQF
TRBV4-3 ASRQGGGGELF
TRBV6-5 ASSPSRPGRETQY
TRBV7-2 ASSKLAGGSYEQY
TRBV27 ASGGGTGFATNEKLF
TRBV14 ASSLTPGPSSYEQY
TRBV7-9 ASSPGTVFNQPQH
TRBV6-2/TRBV6-3 ASSWVARGTQY
TRBV19 ASSMSPLNTEAF
TRBV4-2 ASSKGQGAGSPEKLF
TRBV7-9 ASSPRGTTGAEAF
TRBV29-1 LREHYEQY
TRBV28 ASRLGGTTNEKLF
TRBV11-2 ASSPAGALNTEAF
TRBV5-6 ASSLGFRGNQPQH
TRBV19 ASSTRDRTQETQY
TRBV28 ASSFFPKRRDLNTEAF
TRBV2 ASSERTFMNTEAF
TRBV6-1 ASSEIRDRALPQH
TRBV27 ASSFVGNSYEQY
TRBV12-3/TRBV12-4 ASSNRLNTEAF
TRBV5-1 ASGEMGVYEQY
TRBV4-1 ASSPSWRTYEQY
TRBV11-2 ASSLDPRGGGELF
TRBV7-2 ASSPPRQGLKGSYEQY
TRBV19 ASSSEGGFGEKLF
TRBV30 ACGTSGATDTQY
TRBV10-3 AISESQGTLSGANVLT
TRBV11-3 ASSRADAYNEQF
TRBV5-6 ASSTGTDTQY
TRBV24-1 ATSVQGGETQY
TRBV7-9 ASTKDRGGQLDTEAF
TRBV12-1 ASSFALAYSYEQY
TRBV12-3/TRBV12-4 ASSLTGEDGYT
TRBV28 ASSGRGSYEQY
TRBV11-2 ASSPTRTGLSGANVLT
TRBV29-1 SVATGRGLAGPLSIYEQY
TRBV6-5 ASTLQGRSDTQY